These T cell receptor beta chains were read from a single sample in a study of blood T cell repertoires in COVID-19. TCRdb keeps only in-frame clones here, not all; method: immunoSEQ multiplex PCR. The sample lists about 220,000 clones, around 80% occurring once. Sequenced material: peripheral blood. The source of these receptors is a human donor in a cohort sampled during active COVID-19. Each CDR3 is given with its conserved first and last residue. A D gene is named only where the DNA matches it firmly. Size is stated for part of the rows, as once, few or many counts, or as a class when the clone is expanded.

v_call: TRBV6-6; j_call: TRBJ2-2; clone_size: NA; d_call: NA; cdr3_aa: CASIIQGHGELFF; cdr3_nt: TGTGCCAGCATTATACAGGGACACGGGGAGCTGTTTTTT
v_call: TRBV6-6; j_call: TRBJ1-5; clone_size: few; d_call: NA; cdr3_aa: CASSYSIGYPQHF; cdr3_nt: TGTGCCAGCAGTTACTCGATCGGGTACCCCCAGCATTTT
v_call: TRBV7-9; j_call: TRBJ1-4; clone_size: NA; d_call: TRBD1; cdr3_aa: CASSLDHRGPHEKLFF; cdr3_nt: TGTGCCAGCAGCTTAGACCACAGGGGGCCTCATGAAAAACTGTTTTTT
v_call: TRBV4-2; j_call: TRBJ2-1; clone_size: few; d_call: TRBD2; cdr3_aa: CASSPLTGGGADNEQFF; cdr3_nt: TGTGCCAGCAGCCCTCTCACTGGCGGGGGGGCCGACAATGAGCAGTTCTTC
v_call: TRBV18; j_call: TRBJ2-7; clone_size: NA; d_call: TRBD1; cdr3_aa: CASSPPGTGAGGEQYF; cdr3_nt: TGTGCCAGCTCACCACCCGGGACAGGGGCCGGAGGCGAGCAGTACTTC
v_call: TRBV19; j_call: TRBJ2-6; clone_size: few; d_call: TRBD2; cdr3_aa: CASSSRTSGAARWANVLTF; cdr3_nt: TGTGCCAGTAGTTCTCGGACTAGCGGAGCCGCCCGATGGGCCAACGTCCTGACTTTC
v_call: TRBV21-1; j_call: TRBJ2-1; clone_size: NA; d_call: NA; cdr3_aa: CASSKRIYNEQFF; cdr3_nt: TGTGCCAGCAGCAAGCGAATCTACAATGAGCAGTTCTTC
v_call: TRBV10-3; j_call: TRBJ2-3; clone_size: once; d_call: TRBD2; cdr3_aa: CAIKGTSDTDTQYF; cdr3_nt: TGTGCCATCAAGGGGACTAGCGACACAGATACGCAGTATTTT
v_call: TRBV2; j_call: TRBJ1-6; clone_size: NA; d_call: NA; cdr3_aa: CASSESVTGTSPLHF; cdr3_nt: TGTGCCAGCAGCGAGAGCGTCACAGGGACCTCACCCCTCCACTTT
v_call: TRBV18; j_call: TRBJ1-1; clone_size: NA; d_call: TRBD1; cdr3_aa: CASSKDRGVSTEAFF; cdr3_nt: TGTGCCAGCTCAAAGGACAGGGGCGTCTCCACTGAAGCTTTCTTT
v_call: TRBV5-1; j_call: TRBJ1-2; clone_size: NA; d_call: NA; cdr3_aa: CASSPLGMASGYTF; cdr3_nt: TGCGCCAGCAGCCCGCTCGGCATGGCTAGTGGCTACACCTTC
v_call: TRBV28; j_call: TRBJ2-7; clone_size: few; d_call: TRBD2; cdr3_aa: CASSPTESGIYEQYF; cdr3_nt: TGTGCCAGCAGCCCAACAGAGAGCGGGATCTACGAGCAGTACTTC